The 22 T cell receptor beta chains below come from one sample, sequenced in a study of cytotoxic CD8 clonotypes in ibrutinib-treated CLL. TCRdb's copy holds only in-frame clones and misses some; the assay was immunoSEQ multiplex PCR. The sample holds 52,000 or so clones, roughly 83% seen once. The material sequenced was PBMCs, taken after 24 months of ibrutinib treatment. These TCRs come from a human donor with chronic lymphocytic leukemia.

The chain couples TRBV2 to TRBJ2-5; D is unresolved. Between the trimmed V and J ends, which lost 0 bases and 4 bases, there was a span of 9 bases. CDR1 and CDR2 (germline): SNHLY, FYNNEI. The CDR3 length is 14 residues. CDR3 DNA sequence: TGTGCCAGCAGTGAAGCAGGTGTGGTAGAGACCCAGTACTTC. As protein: CASSEAGVVETQYF.

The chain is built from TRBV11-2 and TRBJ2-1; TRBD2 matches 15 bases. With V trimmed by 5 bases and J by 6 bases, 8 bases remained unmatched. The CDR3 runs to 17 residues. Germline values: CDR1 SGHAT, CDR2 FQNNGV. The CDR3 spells CASSPRTSGRASNEQFF. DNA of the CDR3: TGTGCCAGCAGCCCGCGGACTAGCGGGAGGGCCTCCAATGAGCAGTTCTTC.

The CDR3 here is CASSLDARGYGYTF. CDR3 coding DNA: TGCGCCAGCAGCTTGGATGCGAGGGGCTATGGCTACACCTTC. The rearrangement links TRBV5-1 to TRBJ1-2; possibly TRBD1 for D (5 bases). The CDR3 contains 14 residues. Germline loops: CDR1 SGHRS, CDR2 YFSETQ. Trimming took off 0 bases at V and 4 bases at J, with 10 bases between the two ends.

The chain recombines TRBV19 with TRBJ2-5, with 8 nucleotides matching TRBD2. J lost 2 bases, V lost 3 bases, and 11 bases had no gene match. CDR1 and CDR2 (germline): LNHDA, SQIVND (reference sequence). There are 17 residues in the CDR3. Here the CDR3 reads CASSIGGGTSGQETQYF. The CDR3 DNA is TGTGCCAGTAGTATCGGTGGGGGTACTAGCGGACAAGAGACCCAGTACTTC.

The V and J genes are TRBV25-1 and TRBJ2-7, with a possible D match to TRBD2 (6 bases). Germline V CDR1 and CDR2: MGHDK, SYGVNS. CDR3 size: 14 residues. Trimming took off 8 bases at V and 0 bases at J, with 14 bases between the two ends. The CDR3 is CASGSSASSYEQYF. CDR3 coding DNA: TGTGCCAGCGGCTCTAGCGCAAGCTCCTACGAGCAGTACTTC.

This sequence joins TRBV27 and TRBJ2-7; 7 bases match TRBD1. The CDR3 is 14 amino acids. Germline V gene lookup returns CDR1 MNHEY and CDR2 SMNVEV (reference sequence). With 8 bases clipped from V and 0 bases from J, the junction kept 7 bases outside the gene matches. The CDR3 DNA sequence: TGTGCCAGCCGGGGACAGCAAAGCTCCTACGAGCAGTACTTC. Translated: CASRGQQSSYEQYF.

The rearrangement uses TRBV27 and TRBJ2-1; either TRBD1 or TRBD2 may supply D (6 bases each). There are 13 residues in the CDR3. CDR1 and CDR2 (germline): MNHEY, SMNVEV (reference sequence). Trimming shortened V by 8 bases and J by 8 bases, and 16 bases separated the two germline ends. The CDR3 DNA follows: TGTGCCAGCGAAAGCAGGGGCGGGGATGAGCAGTTCTTC. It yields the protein CASESRGGDEQFF.

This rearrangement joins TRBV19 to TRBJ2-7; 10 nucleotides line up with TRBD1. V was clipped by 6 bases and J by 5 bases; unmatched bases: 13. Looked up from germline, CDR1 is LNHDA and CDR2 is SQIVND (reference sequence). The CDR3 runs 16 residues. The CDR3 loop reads CASSELLRDRGHEQYF. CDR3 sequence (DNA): TGTGCCAGTAGCGAACTTCTCCGGGACAGGGGCCACGAGCAGTACTTC.

The DNA of the CDR3 is TGTGCCAGCAGCTTACTACTGAGGACAGGGGCCCCTGAAGCTTTCTTT. Translating gives CASSLLLRTGAPEAFF. The chain couples TRBV11-2 to TRBJ1-1, with TRBD1 identical over 9 bases. With V trimmed by 2 bases and J by 6 bases, 10 bases remained unmatched. CDR3 length equals 16 residues. The germline V gene has CDR1 SGHAT and CDR2 FQNNGV.

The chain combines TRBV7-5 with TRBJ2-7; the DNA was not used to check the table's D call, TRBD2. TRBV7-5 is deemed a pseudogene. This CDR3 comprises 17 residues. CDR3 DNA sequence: TGTGTCAGAAGCCGGACTAGCGGCATCCAGGACATCTACGAGCAGTACTTC. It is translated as CVRSRTSGIQDIYEQYF.

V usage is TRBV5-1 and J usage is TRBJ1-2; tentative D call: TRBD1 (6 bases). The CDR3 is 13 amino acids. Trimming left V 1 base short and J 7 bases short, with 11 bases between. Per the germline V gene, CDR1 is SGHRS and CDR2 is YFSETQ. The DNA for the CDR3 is TGCGCCAGCAGCTTGAGGGGGACCGGTGGCTACACCTTC. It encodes CASSLRGTGGYTF. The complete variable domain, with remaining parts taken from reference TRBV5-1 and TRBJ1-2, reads KAGVTQTPRYLIKTRGQQVTLSCSPISGHRSVSWYQQTPGQGLQFLFEYFSETQRNKGNFPGRFSGRQFSNSRSEMNVSTLELGDSALYLCASSLRGTGGYTFGSGTRLTVV.

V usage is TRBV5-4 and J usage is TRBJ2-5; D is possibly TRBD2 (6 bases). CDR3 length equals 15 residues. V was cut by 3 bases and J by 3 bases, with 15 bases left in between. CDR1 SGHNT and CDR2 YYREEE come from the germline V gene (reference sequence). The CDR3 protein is CASSSPQRAEETQYF. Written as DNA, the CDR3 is TGTGCCAGCAGCTCCCCGCAGCGGGCTGAAGAGACCCAGTACTTC.

The chain's CDR3 is CASSVGASGNTIYF. Written as DNA, the CDR3 is TGTGCCAGCAGCGTAGGCGCTAGTGGAAACACCATATATTTT. V gene TRBV9 combines with J gene TRBJ1-3; D gene ambiguous. The CDR3 covers 14 residues. V was pared by 0 bases and J by 3 bases, with 7 bases between. Germline V gene lookup returns CDR1 SGDLS and CDR2 YYNGEE. Drawing the rest from reference TRBV9 and TRBJ1-3, the complete variable domain is DSGVTQTPKHLITATGQRVTLRCSPRSGDLSVYWYQQSLDQGLQFLIQYYNGEERAKGNILERFSAQQFPDLHSELNLSSLELGDSALYFCASSVGASGNTIYFGEGSWLTVV.

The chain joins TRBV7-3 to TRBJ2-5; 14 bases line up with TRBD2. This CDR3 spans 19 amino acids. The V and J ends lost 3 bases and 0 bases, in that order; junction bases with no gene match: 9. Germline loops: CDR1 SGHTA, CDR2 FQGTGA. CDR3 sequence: CASSFPPGLAGAYQETQYF. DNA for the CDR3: TGTGCCAGCAGCTTTCCGCCGGGACTAGCGGGGGCGTACCAAGAGACCCAGTACTTC.

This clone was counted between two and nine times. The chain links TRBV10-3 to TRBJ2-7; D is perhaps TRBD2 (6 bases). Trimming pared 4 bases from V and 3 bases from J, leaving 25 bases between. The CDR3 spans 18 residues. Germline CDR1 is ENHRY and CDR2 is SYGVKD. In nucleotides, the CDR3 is TGTGCCATCAGTGGGCCCAAGGTTTCCGGGACTCTTATCTACGAGCAGTACTTC. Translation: CAISGPKVSGTLIYEQYF.

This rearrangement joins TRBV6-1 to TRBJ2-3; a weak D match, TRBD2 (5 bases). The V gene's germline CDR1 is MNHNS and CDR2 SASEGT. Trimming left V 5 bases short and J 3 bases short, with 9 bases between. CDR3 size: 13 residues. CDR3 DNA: TGTGCCAGCAGTAGCCGGGAAACAGATACGCAGTATTTT. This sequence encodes CASSSRETDTQYF.

As DNA, the CDR3 is TGTGCCAGCAGTGTTGCGCGAAGAACAGATACGCAGTATTTT. This sequence encodes CASSVARRTDTQYF. This sequence joins TRBV6-1 and TRBJ2-3; D unclear. The CDR3 totals 14 residues. Between the trimmed V and J ends, which lost 4 bases and 3 bases, there was a span of 11 bases. The germline V gene has CDR1 MNHNS and CDR2 SASEGT.

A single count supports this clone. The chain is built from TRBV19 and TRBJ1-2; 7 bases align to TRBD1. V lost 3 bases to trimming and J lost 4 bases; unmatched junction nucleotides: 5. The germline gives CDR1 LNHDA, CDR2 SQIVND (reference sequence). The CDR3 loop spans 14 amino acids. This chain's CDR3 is CASSISSGGYGYTF. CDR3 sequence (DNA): TGTGCCAGTAGTATCTCTTCAGGGGGCTATGGCTACACCTTC. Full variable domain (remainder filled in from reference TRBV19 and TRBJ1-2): DGGITQSPKYLFRKEGQNVTLSCEQNLNHDAMYWYRQDPGQGLRLIYYSQIVNDFQKGDIAEGYSVSREKKESFPLTVTSAQKNPTAFYLCASSISSGGYGYTFGSGTRLTVV.

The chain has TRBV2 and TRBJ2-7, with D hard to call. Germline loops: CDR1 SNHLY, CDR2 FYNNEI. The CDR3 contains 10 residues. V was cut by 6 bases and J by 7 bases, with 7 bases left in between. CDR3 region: CASSQREQYF. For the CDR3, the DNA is TGTGCCAGCAGCCAGAGGGAGCAGTACTTC.

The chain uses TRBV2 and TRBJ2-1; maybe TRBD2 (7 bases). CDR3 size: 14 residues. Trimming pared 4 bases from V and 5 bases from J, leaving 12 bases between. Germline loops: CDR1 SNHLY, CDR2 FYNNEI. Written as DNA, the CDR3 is TGTGCCAGCAGTGTCGGGGGGCGCAACAATGAGCAGTTCTTC. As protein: CASSVGGRNNEQFF.

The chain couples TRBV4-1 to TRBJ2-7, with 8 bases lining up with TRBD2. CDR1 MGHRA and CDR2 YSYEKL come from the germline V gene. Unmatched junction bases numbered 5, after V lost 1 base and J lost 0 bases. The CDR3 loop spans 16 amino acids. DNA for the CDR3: TGCGCCAGCAGCCAAGGATGGAGCGGGAGCTCCTACGAGCAGTACTTC. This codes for CASSQGWSGSSYEQYF.

This chain's CDR3 is CASSLAGSLDYGYTF. Written as DNA, the CDR3 is TGCGCCAGCAGCTTGGCGGGCTCACTTGACTATGGCTACACCTTC. This rearrangement joins TRBV5-1 to TRBJ1-2; D gene unclear. Germline V CDR1 and CDR2: SGHRS, YFSETQ. The CDR3 has 15 amino acids. The V end was cut by 0 bases, the J end by 3 bases, with 12 bases between.